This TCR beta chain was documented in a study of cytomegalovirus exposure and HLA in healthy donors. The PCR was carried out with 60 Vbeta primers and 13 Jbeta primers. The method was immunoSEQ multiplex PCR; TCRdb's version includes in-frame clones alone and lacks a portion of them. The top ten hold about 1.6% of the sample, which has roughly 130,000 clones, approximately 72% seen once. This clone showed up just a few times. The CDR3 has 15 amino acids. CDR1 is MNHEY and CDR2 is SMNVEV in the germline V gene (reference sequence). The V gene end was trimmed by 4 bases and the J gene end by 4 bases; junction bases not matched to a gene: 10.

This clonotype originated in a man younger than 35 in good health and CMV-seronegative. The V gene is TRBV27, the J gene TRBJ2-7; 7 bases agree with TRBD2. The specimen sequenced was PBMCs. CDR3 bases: TGTGCCAGCAGTTCTTCCCCGGGACTACCGTACGAGCAGTACTTC. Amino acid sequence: CASSSSPGLPYEQYF.